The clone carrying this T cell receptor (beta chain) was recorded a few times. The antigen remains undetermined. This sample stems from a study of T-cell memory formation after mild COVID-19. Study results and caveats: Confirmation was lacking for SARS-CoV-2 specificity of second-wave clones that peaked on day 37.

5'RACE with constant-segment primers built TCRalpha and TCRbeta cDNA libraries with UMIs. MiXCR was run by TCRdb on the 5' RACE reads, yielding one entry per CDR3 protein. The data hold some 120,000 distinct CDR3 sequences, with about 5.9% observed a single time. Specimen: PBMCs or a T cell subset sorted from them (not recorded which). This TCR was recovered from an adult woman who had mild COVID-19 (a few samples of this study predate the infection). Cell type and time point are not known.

The CDR3 DNA follows: TGTGCCAGCAGTTACTCTCCTCTGGATAGACTGTTTTTT. Translated, it gives CASSYSPLDRLFF. The chain couples TRBV6-5 to TRBJ1-4; D is unresolved. This CDR3 has 13 residues. V lost 0 bases and J lost 13, with 12 bases in between. Germline CDR1 reads MNHEY; CDR2 reads SVGAGI.